This T cell receptor (beta chain) was profiled in a study of blood T cell repertoires in COVID-19. Across the study: Donors of Cohort 3 who recovered were those that had two negative PCRs, clearance, or symptom resolution. Whether acute or convalescent, the COVID-19 samples came from the United States, Italy and Spain.

The V gene lost 1 base and the J gene lost 5 bases, with 9 bases spanning the gap. Germline values: CDR1 SGHRS, CDR2 YFSETQ. This CDR3 is built from 13 residues. Ages ranged from 18 to 89 years, with residence in approximately 23 US areas. Authors' data handling: It was from reference gene primer amplification that nucleated cell counts were estimated. The data were produced by immunoSEQ multiplex PCR, yet TCRdb's version contains in-frame clones alone and is incomplete. That table furnishes V, J and clone size, whereas the DNA furnished D and trimming. The sample has hundreds of thousands of clones, about nine tenths seen once.

Sequenced input: PBMCs or T cells enriched from blood (not recorded which). The origin of this receptor is a woman aged 45-60 years in a cohort exposed to, infected with or recovered from COVID-19 (not recorded which). The chain couples TRBV5-1 to TRBJ2-5; D perhaps matches TRBD2 (5 bases). The CDR3 reads CASSLTSSETQYF. The CDR3 DNA is TGCGCCAGCAGCTTGACATCTAGCGAGACCCAGTACTTC.